The rows below give T cell receptor beta chains drawn from one sample of a study of blood T cell repertoires in COVID-19. Libraries were prepared by immunoSEQ multiplex PCR; TCRdb keeps only in-frame clonotypes and omits some of them. The repertoire holds 100,000 to 120,000 clones, with less than 85% as singletons. Sequenced input: peripheral blood. The source of these receptors is a woman aged 40 to 49 with acute or convalescent COVID-19. Both conserved end residues are part of each CDR3. The D gene is left open where the match is weak. Clone size is stated in some rows and not others, as once, few, many or a class when expanded.

>TRBJ1-6|.|.|TRBV9
TGTGCCAGCAGCAGAACGGGACACTCGACAGGCACCCTCCACTTT
CASSRTGHSTGTLHF
>TRBJ1-2|TRBD1|.|TRBV6-5
TGTGCCAGCAGTTACTCAGGACAGGGCTATGGCTACACCTTC
CASSYSGQGYGYTF
>TRBJ2-7|TRBD2|few|TRBV7-3
TGTGCCAGCAGCTTAACGGGAGGGTCCTACGAGCAGTACTTC
CASSLTGGSYEQYF
>TRBJ2-7|TRBD1|.|TRBV19
TGTGCCAGTAGTTCCCCGCCAGGGGACAGGAGGCCCTACGAGCAGTACTTC
CASSSPPGDRRPYEQYF
>TRBJ1-1|.|.|TRBV3-1/TRBV3-2
TGTGCCAGCAGCCAGCCACAGGGGAACACTGAAGCTTTCTTT
CASSQPQGNTEAFF
>TRBJ2-7|.|.|TRBV5-5
TGTGCCAGCAGCCCTCGACAGCCCTACGAGCAGTACTTC
CASSPRQPYEQYF
>TRBJ2-2|.|.|TRBV6-5
TGTGCCAGCAGTCTCACATACGGAGACACCGGGGAGCTGTTTTTT
CASSLTYGDTGELFF
>TRBJ2-5|.|.|TRBV2
TGTGCCAGCAAGAGCGGGCAAGAGACCCAGTACTTC
CASKSGQETQYF
>TRBJ1-6|TRBD1|.|TRBV3-1/TRBV3-2
TGTGCCAGCAGCCTCGGGACAGGGGTTTCACCCCTCCACTTT
CASSLGTGVSPLHF
>TRBJ1-4|.|.|TRBV10-3
TGTGCCATCAGTTTGGGAGATGAAAAACTGTTTTTT
CAISLGDEKLFF
>TRBJ2-7|.|.|TRBV13
TGTGCCAGCAGCCTCCGCCCACTCACTCCGGGACATAAATACGAGCAGTACTTC
CASSLRPLTPGHKYEQYF
>TRBJ2-1|TRBD2|.|TRBV30
TGTGCCTGGAGAAGGGGACTATCCTACAATGAGCAGTTCTTC
CAWRRGLSYNEQFF
>TRBJ2-1|.|.|TRBV9
TGTGCCAGCAGCGTTTGGCAGTCAAGCTCCTACAATGAGCAGTTCTTC
CASSVWQSSSYNEQFF
>TRBJ1-2|.|.|TRBV3-1/TRBV3-2
TGTGCCAGCAGCCGGGAAGGGAGGGGCTACACCTTC
CASSREGRGYTF
>TRBJ2-5|.|.|TRBV4-1
TGCGCCAGCAGCCAAGAAGCAGGGGCTATGGAGACCCAGTACTTC
CASSQEAGAMETQYF
>TRBJ1-1|TRBD1|.|TRBV29-1
TGCAGCGTTGTGGAGGGGGCAATCACTGAAGCTTTCTTT
CSVVEGAITEAFF
>TRBJ2-3|TRBD2|.|TRBV2
TGTGCCAGCAGGCCTTGGGGGGCGGGTAGCGGGGGCACCGGGGATACGCAGTATTTT
CASRPWGAGSGGTGDTQYF
>TRBJ2-7|.|.|TRBV30
TGTGCCTGGAGTGCCTCGGGGTACGAGCAGTACTTC
CAWSASGYEQYF
>TRBJ2-1|TRBD1|.|TRBV24-1
TGTGCCACCAGTGGAGCCGGGACAGGGGGCTGGGGTGAGCAGTTCTTC
CATSGAGTGGWGEQFF
>TRBJ2-6|TRBD1|.|TRBV7-2
TGTGCCAGCAGCTTTAGGACAGGTTCGGGGGCCAACGTCCTGACTTTC
CASSFRTGSGANVLTF
>TRBJ2-1|TRBD2|.|TRBV7-6
TGTGCCAGCAGCCCTACTAGCGGGGGTTACAATGAGCAGTTCTTC
CASSPTSGGYNEQFF
>TRBJ2-7|TRBD1|few|TRBV5-7
TGTGCCAGCAGCTCCCGGGACAGGGCCTACGAGCAGTACTTC
CASSSRDRAYEQYF
>TRBJ2-1|TRBD2|.|TRBV30
TGTGCCTGGACCGACACCGGGACTAACTACAATGAGCAGTTCTTC
CAWTDTGTNYNEQFF
>TRBJ1-1|TRBD1|.|TRBV19
TGTGCCAGTAGTCCGGACAGGGGACCTGAAGCTTTCTTT
CASSPDRGPEAFF
>TRBJ1-6|TRBD1|.|TRBV4-3
TGCGCCAGCAGCCAGATGGGGGACAGGGATGATTCACCCCTCCACTTT
CASSQMGDRDDSPLHF
>TRBJ1-6|.|.|TRBV4-3
TGCGCCAGCAGCCAAGATTTTGGATGGCAGGGCTATAATTCACCCCTCCACTTT
CASSQDFGWQGYNSPLHF
>TRBJ1-4|.|.|TRBV7-9
TGTGCCAGCAGCTTCACGCAGGGGAATGAAAAACTGTTTTTT
CASSFTQGNEKLFF
>TRBJ2-7|.|.|TRBV5-6
TGTGCCAGCAGCCACTCTAGGGGGACCTACGAGCAGTACTTC
CASSHSRGTYEQYF
>TRBJ1-1|.|.|TRBV19
TGTGCCAGTAGCATCTCGGGGAACACTGAAGCTTTCTTT
CASSISGNTEAFF
>TRBJ2-5|.|.|TRBV5-5
TGTGCCAGCAGCTCCGCACGGATGATCGGGGAGACCCAGTACTTC
CASSSARMIGETQYF
>TRBJ1-5|TRBD1|.|TRBV2
TGTGCCAGCACCGGGACAGGGGAGGGTCAGCCCCAGCATTTT
CASTGTGEGQPQHF
>TRBJ1-6|.|few|TRBV2
TGTGCCAGCAGTGAAGGAGGGATTTCACCCCTCCACTTT
CASSEGGISPLHF
>TRBJ2-1|TRBD2|.|TRBV7-6
TGTGCCAGCAGCACCCGGACTAGCGGGGTGTACAATGAGCAGTTCTTC
CASSTRTSGVYNEQFF
>TRBJ2-3|.|.|TRBV29-1
TGCAGCGTTGCTAGCGCGGGCACAGATACGCAGTATTTT
CSVASAGTDTQYF
>TRBJ2-5|.|.|TRBV6-2/TRBV6-3
TGTGCCAGCAGTCCCTCGGAGACCCAGTACTTC
CASSPSETQYF
>TRBJ2-7|.|.|TRBV12-2
TGTGCAAGTCGCAGTCTTGAGCATCTCTACGAGCAGTACTTC
CASRSLEHLYEQYF
>TRBJ2-1|TRBD1|once|TRBV6-4
TGTGCCAGCAGTGACTCAAACAGGGGGCGAGGCAATGAGCAGTTCTTC
CASSDSNRGRGNEQFF
>TRBJ1-4|.|few|TRBV19
TGTGCCAGCAGGGGAAATGAAAAACTGTTTTTT
CASRGNEKLFF
>TRBJ2-7|.|.|TRBV5-6
TGTGCCAGCAGCGACTTTTACGAGCAGTACTTC
CASSDFYEQYF
>TRBJ1-4|.|.|TRBV28
TGTGCCAGCAGTCCCCCAGCGGGGGCGGCAACTAATGAAAAACTGTTTTTT
CASSPPAGAATNEKLFF
>TRBJ2-5|TRBD2|.|TRBV6-2/TRBV6-3
TGTGCCAGCAGTTACGCCGAGCGGGGAGATCCGGAGACCCAGTACTTC
CASSYAERGDPETQYF
>TRBJ2-5|TRBD2|.|TRBV9
TGTGCCAGCAGCGTCGGGGGGGCCGGAGAGACCCAGTACTTC
CASSVGGAGETQYF
>TRBJ1-4|.|.|TRBV30
TGTGCCTGGAGTGGAGGTGAAAAACTGTTTTTT
CAWSGGEKLFF
>TRBJ2-2|.|few|TRBV4-3
TGCGCCAGCAGCCAAGGGTTCGGGACACACACCGGGGAGCTGTTTTTT
CASSQGFGTHTGELFF
>TRBJ2-1|TRBD2|.|TRBV2
TGTGCCAGCAGCCCCAAGCGGGGGGGGTACAATGAGCAGTTCTTC
CASSPKRGGYNEQFF
>TRBJ1-1|.|once|TRBV6-2/TRBV6-3
TGTGCCAGCAGTTTTACGGTGGAGGCGGGGCCAACTGAAGCTTTCTTT
CASSFTVEAGPTEAFF
>TRBJ1-2|TRBD1|.|TRBV28
TGTGCCAGCCGTTCCGGGACAGGCGGTTATGGCTACACCTTC
CASRSGTGGYGYTF
>TRBJ1-6|TRBD1|.|TRBV7-2
TGTGCCAGCAGTCCACAGGGGGGCTCCTATAATTCACCCCTCCACTTT
CASSPQGGSYNSPLHF
>TRBJ1-1|.|.|TRBV7-2
TGTGCCAGCAGCTTACTGGGAGGGGGGGGGTTCACTGAAGCTTTCTTT
CASSLLGGGGFTEAFF
>TRBJ2-4|.|.|TRBV28
TGTGCCAGCAGTTCAACCCGGGACAACTCTGGTTGGTCGGGCAAAAACATTCAGTACTTC
CASSSTRDNSGWSGKNIQYF
>TRBJ2-3|.|.|TRBV7-3
TGTGCCAGCAGCTTAACTCACACAGATACGCAGTATTTT
CASSLTHTDTQYF
>TRBJ2-7|TRBD1|.|TRBV5-1
TGCGCCAGCAGCCGGACAGGGGATCCCTACGAGCAGTACTTC
CASSRTGDPYEQYF
>TRBJ1-1|.|once|TRBV19
TGTGCCAGTAGTATGGTGGCGGGGAACACTGAAGCTTTCTTT
CASSMVAGNTEAFF
>TRBJ2-1|TRBD2|.|TRBV3-1/TRBV3-2
TGTGCCAGCAGCTCATCCCGCGGGGGGGCCGTAGGGGAGCAGTTCTTC
CASSSSRGGAVGEQFF